Sequencing of this T cell receptor (beta chain) was carried out in a study of cytomegalovirus exposure and HLA in healthy donors. Study details: In an early release, HLA-typed donors contributed 77 million or so unique TCR sequences.

This clone showed up just a few times. Vbeta (60) and Jbeta (13) primers were used in the PCR. Profiling relied on immunoSEQ multiplex PCR, and the TCRdb table lists in-frame clones only, not all of them. The data show some 140,000 clones, about 69% seen once. Deletions cut 1 base from V and 5 bases from J, with 12 bases between. Germline CDR1 and CDR2: MGHRA and YSYEKL. The CDR3 contains 15 residues. This receptor was identified in a man aged 25 to 40 in good health and CMV-seronegative. Sequencing used PBMCs. V usage is TRBV4-1 and J usage is TRBJ1-5; D gene uncertain. The CDR3 region is CASSQVADADQPQHF. The CDR3 coding sequence is TGCGCCAGCAGCCAAGTTGCGGATGCTGATCAGCCCCAGCATTTT.